This T cell receptor (beta chain) was identified in a study of blood T cell dynamics during melanoma immunotherapy. Across the study: Metastatic melanoma patients received first-line pembrolizumab or nivolumab plus ipilimumab.

In the case of this clone: Its antigen is unknown.

Assay: immunoSEQ multiplex PCR; the TCRdb copy retains only in-frame clones and omits some. The sample holds approximately 17,000 clones, 90% to 95% seen once. This sample's time point: pre-treatment baseline. Study-level points and caveats: Unlike progressors, later disease-control patients had W3 repertoires gaining clonality or diversity.

With 5 bases clipped from V and 2 bases from J, the junction kept 9 bases outside the gene matches. CDR3 size: 16 residues. The germline V gene has CDR1 SGHAT and CDR2 FQNNGV. The sequence derives from a human donor with melanoma. The specimen comprised blood, sampled from a patient treated with checkpoint blockade. This chain uses TRBV11-2 with TRBJ2-3; TRBD2 aligns across 8 bases. The CDR3 DNA reads as TGTGCCAGCAGCCGACCGAAAGCGGGGGACACAGATACGCAGTATTTT. Translation: CASSRPKAGDTDTQYF.